Listed below are T cell receptor beta chains from one sample, sequenced in a study of OX40 agonist ivuxolimab in advanced cancers. Clones were read by immunoSEQ multiplex PCR, and TCRdb kept only the in-frame ones, dropping some. The table shows approximately 76,000 clones, with 80% to 90% occurring only once. The material was CD4+ or CD8+ T cells sorted from blood, obtained in a trial of the OX40 agonist ivuxolimab. These receptors all come from an adult with an advanced solid tumor such as melanoma, head and neck, liver or kidney cancer. Both conserved end residues are part of each CDR3. The order of the fields is CDR3 protein, CDR3 DNA, J gene, V gene, clone size, D gene. D genes are given only for firm matches. Some rows mark clone size as missing; the rest say once, few, many or name a class of expanded clone.

CASSTAGNYGYTF | TGTGCCAGCAGCACTGCAGGAAACTATGGCTACACCTTC | TRBJ1-2 | TRBV7-9 | NA | NA
CASSAGDRLGGNTIYF | TGTGCCAGCAGTGCAGGGGATAGGTTGGGAGGAAACACCATATATTTT | TRBJ1-3 | TRBV6-1 | NA | NA
CASSYSSGFGETQYF | TGTGCCAGCAGTTACTCGAGCGGGTTTGGGGAGACCCAGTACTTC | TRBJ2-5 | TRBV6-5 | NA | NA
CASSSPGMANYGYTF | TGTGCCAGCAGTTCCCCGGGGATGGCGAACTATGGCTACACCTTC | TRBJ1-2 | TRBV28 | NA | NA
CASSQEVGTSGTQETQYF | TGCGCCAGCAGCCAAGAGGTGGGGACTAGCGGGACTCAAGAGACCCAGTACTTC | TRBJ2-5 | TRBV4-3 | NA | TRBD2
CASSLVEGGYYGYTF | TGTGCCAGCAGCTTGGTCGAAGGGGGATACTATGGCTACACCTTC | TRBJ1-2 | TRBV5-5 | NA | NA
CASSTLDRFRGGYTF | TGTGCCAGCAGCACCCTAGACAGGTTCCGCGGAGGCTACACCTTC | TRBJ1-2 | TRBV28 | NA | NA
CASRFVGRGNTEAFF | TGTGCCAGTAGGTTTGTTGGCAGGGGGAACACTGAAGCTTTCTTT | TRBJ1-1 | TRBV19 | NA | NA
CASSFRELRDGPQAFF | TGTGCCAGCAGCTTTAGAGAACTCCGGGACGGCCCCCAAGCTTTCTTT | TRBJ1-1 | TRBV7-2 | NA | NA
CASSSYLGANEKLFF | TGTGCCAGCAGCTCGTATTTAGGAGCTAATGAAAAACTGTTTTTT | TRBJ1-4 | TRBV7-2 | NA | NA
CASRGDWRNSGANVLTF | TGTGCCAGCAGGGGGGACTGGAGGAACTCTGGGGCCAACGTCCTGACTTTC | TRBJ2-6 | TRBV9 | NA | NA
CASSLTPTGSTQYF | TGTGCCAGCAGCTTAACGCCGACTGGGAGTACGCAGTATTTT | TRBJ2-3 | TRBV7-9 | NA | NA
CASSTDTGVSYEQYF | TGTGCCAGCAGTACCGACACCGGCGTTAGCTACGAGCAGTACTTC | TRBJ2-7 | TRBV5-5 | once | NA
CASSLPGENYEQYF | TGTGCCAGCAGTCTGCCAGGGGAGAACTACGAGCAGTACTTC | TRBJ2-7 | TRBV6-5 | once | NA
CASSQHGASEQFF | TGCGCCAGCAGCCAACACGGAGCAAGTGAGCAGTTCTTC | TRBJ2-1 | TRBV4-1 | NA | NA
CASSVAVRSIGTMTTGELFF | TGTGCCAGCAGCGTAGCAGTTAGGTCTATTGGGACGATGACCACCGGGGAGCTGTTTTTT | TRBJ2-2 | TRBV9 | NA | NA
CATSMIDRMNTEAFF | TGTGCCACCAGTATGATAGACAGGATGAACACTGAAGCTTTCTTT | TRBJ1-1 | TRBV15 | NA | NA
CASSQSAVSSYNEQFF | TGCGCCAGCAGCCAATCAGCGGTAAGCTCCTACAATGAGCAGTTCTTC | TRBJ2-1 | TRBV4-3 | NA | NA
CASSAAGDNQPQHF | TGTGCCAGCAGTGCGGCGGGGGACAATCAGCCCCAGCATTTT | TRBJ1-5 | TRBV6-1 | NA | NA
CASSRTAYNEQFF | TGTGCCAGCAGTCGGACGGCTTACAATGAGCAGTTCTTC | TRBJ2-1 | TRBV2 | few | NA
CASRAAAPTEQYF | TGTGCCAGCAGGGCGGCGGCCCCTACCGAGCAGTACTTC | TRBJ2-7 | TRBV28 | NA | NA
CASSQDGTGYNEQFF | TGTGCCAGCAGCCAAGATGGAACGGGGTACAATGAGCAGTTCTTC | TRBJ2-1 | TRBV4-2 | NA | NA
CASSYSATGAYYGYTF | TGTGCCAGCAGTTACTCGGCAACAGGGGCATACTATGGCTACACCTTC | TRBJ1-2 | TRBV6-5 | NA | TRBD1
CASSPGSSGNTIYF | TGTGCCAGTAGTCCCGGGTCTTCTGGAAACACCATATATTTT | TRBJ1-3 | TRBV19 | NA | NA
CASSQDTGLLTYNEQFF | TGCGCCAGCAGCCAAGATACGGGACTACTTACCTACAATGAGCAGTTCTTC | TRBJ2-1 | TRBV4-1 | NA | TRBD2
CASSLPEVRGQFF | TGTGCCAGCAGCTTACCCGAAGTCCGCGGGCAGTTCTTC | TRBJ2-1 | TRBV7-6 | NA | NA
CASSPGQRKTQYF | TGTGCCAGCAGCCCGGGACAGAGGAAGACCCAGTACTTC | TRBJ2-5 | TRBV7-9 | NA | TRBD1
CASSFEEGGGRVEQFF | TGTGCCAGCAGTTTTGAAGAGGGCGGAGGGAGGGTTGAGCAGTTCTTC | TRBJ2-1 | TRBV27 | NA | TRBD2
CASSDDGTSWEGYTF | TGTGCCAGCAGTGATGACGGGACAAGTTGGGAAGGCTACACCTTC | TRBJ1-2 | TRBV6-1 | NA | NA
CASSLAGGPAGELFF | TGTGCCAGTAGTCTGGCGGGGGGGCCGGCCGGGGAGCTGTTTTTT | TRBJ2-2 | TRBV19 | NA | TRBD2
CASSSWARHGAGELFF | TGCGCCAGCAGCTCTTGGGCCCGCCATGGAGCCGGGGAGCTGTTTTTT | TRBJ2-2 | TRBV4-1 | NA | NA
CASSDCHDRDSGANVLTF | TGCGCCAGCTCGGATTGCCACGACAGAGACTCTGGGGCCAACGTCCTGACTTTC | TRBJ2-6 | TRBV10-1 | NA | NA